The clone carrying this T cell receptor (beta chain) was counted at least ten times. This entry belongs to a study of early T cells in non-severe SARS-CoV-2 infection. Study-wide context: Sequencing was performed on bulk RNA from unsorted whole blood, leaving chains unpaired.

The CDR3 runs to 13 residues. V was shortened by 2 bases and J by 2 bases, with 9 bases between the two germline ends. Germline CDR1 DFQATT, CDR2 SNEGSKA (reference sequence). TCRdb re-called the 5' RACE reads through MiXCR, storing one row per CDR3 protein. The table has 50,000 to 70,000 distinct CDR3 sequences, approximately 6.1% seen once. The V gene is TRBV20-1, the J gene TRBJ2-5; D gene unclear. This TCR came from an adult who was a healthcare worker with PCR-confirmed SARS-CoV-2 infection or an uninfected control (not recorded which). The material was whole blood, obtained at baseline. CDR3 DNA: TGCAGTGCTAGATCGGGCCCGCAAGAGACCCAGTACTTC. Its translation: CSARSGPQETQYF.